This is a list of T cell receptor beta chains from one sample in a study of shared clonotypes between healthy human individuals. The table came from immunoSEQ multiplex PCR; TCRdb's copy has only in-frame clones and leaves some out. The top ten clones hold under 1.5% of a sample with 1.5 million to 2.5 million clones, about 95% of them seen once. Input material: naive CD8+ T cells sorted from blood. Source of these receptors: a man between 18 and 35 years old in good health. Both conserved end residues are part of each CDR3. The order of the fields is CDR3 DNA, CDR3 protein, V gene, clone size, D gene, J gene. A D gene is named only where the DNA matches it firmly. Clone size is not always given. Where it is, it says once, few, many or a class for expanded clones.

DNA: TGTGCCAGCCGCGGACAGGGGATGTACGAGCAGTACTTC
CDR3: CASRGQGMYEQYF
V: TRBV6-5
size: .
D: TRBD1
J: TRBJ2-7

DNA: TGCAGCGTCCGGACAGGGTCAACCTACGAGCAGTACTTC
CDR3: CSVRTGSTYEQYF
V: TRBV29-1
size: .
D: TRBD1
J: TRBJ2-7

DNA: TGTGCCAGCAGCCTAGACTGGAGCTCTGGAAACACCATATATTTT
CDR3: CASSLDWSSGNTIYF
V: TRBV6-5
size: .
D: .
J: TRBJ1-3

DNA: TGTGCCAGTCGGACTACCACAGATACGCAGTATTTT
CDR3: CASRTTTDTQYF
V: TRBV2
size: .
D: .
J: TRBJ2-3

DNA: TGTGCCAGCAAGACAGGGTTGGGGAACTATGGCTACACCTTC
CDR3: CASKTGLGNYGYTF
V: TRBV27
size: .
D: TRBD1
J: TRBJ1-2

DNA: TGTGCCAGCAGCCTCGGGACAGGGGGCGTTTCTGAAGCTTTCTTT
CDR3: CASSLGTGGVSEAFF
V: TRBV9
size: few
D: TRBD1
J: TRBJ1-1

DNA: TGCGCCAGCAGCCCCCGAGGTAGCGGGGGTACCTACGAGCAGTACTTC
CDR3: CASSPRGSGGTYEQYF
V: TRBV5-1
size: .
D: TRBD2
J: TRBJ2-7

DNA: TGTGCCAGCAGCTCCGACACTCTCGAGCAGTACTTC
CDR3: CASSSDTLEQYF
V: TRBV7-2
size: .
D: .
J: TRBJ2-7

DNA: TGTGCCAGCAGCCCTACTCCTCCAGGGGGCGGAACTGAAGCTTTCTTT
CDR3: CASSPTPPGGGTEAFF
V: TRBV5-4
size: .
D: TRBD1
J: TRBJ1-1

DNA: TGTGCCAGCAGTTTACAGACAGGGGGAGTGAACACTGAAGCTTTCTTT
CDR3: CASSLQTGGVNTEAFF
V: TRBV27
size: .
D: TRBD1
J: TRBJ1-1

DNA: TGTGCCAGCAGCATAGGGACTAGCGGGGGTTCGCAGTACTTC
CDR3: CASSIGTSGGSQYF
V: TRBV7-2
size: .
D: TRBD2
J: TRBJ2-7

DNA: TGTGCCAGCAGCTTAGGCGAGGGGAATCTCGCCTACGAGCAGTACTTC
CDR3: CASSLGEGNLAYEQYF
V: TRBV13
size: .
D: .
J: TRBJ2-7

DNA: TGTGCCAGCAGTTTAGGACCGGGACAGGGACTGGAGGGCTACACCTTC
CDR3: CASSLGPGQGLEGYTF
V: TRBV27
size: .
D: TRBD1
J: TRBJ1-2

DNA: TGTGCCAGCAGCGAGGGGAATGGATTGGGCAATGAGCAGTTCTTC
CDR3: CASSEGNGLGNEQFF
V: TRBV9
size: .
D: .
J: TRBJ2-1

DNA: TGTGCCAGCAGTTACCTGAGGGACGATTGGGAGTACTTC
CDR3: CASSYLRDDWEYF
V: TRBV6-6
size: .
D: .
J: TRBJ2-7

DNA: TGTGCCAGCAGCGTAGGAGGCATCTCCTACGAGCAGTACTTC
CDR3: CASSVGGISYEQYF
V: TRBV9
size: .
D: .
J: TRBJ2-7

DNA: TGTGTCAGCAGCTTGGCCGGGACAGGGCGCGAGACCCAGTACTTC
CDR3: CVSSLAGTGRETQYF
V: TRBV5-4
size: .
D: TRBD1
J: TRBJ2-5

DNA: TGTGCCAGCGGGGGGAGAGGGGCGGAAACGAACACCGGGGAGCTGTTTTTT
CDR3: CASGGRGAETNTGELFF
V: TRBV27
size: .
D: .
J: TRBJ2-2

DNA: TGTGCCAGCATCTACAGCAACACTGAAGCTTTCTTT
CDR3: CASIYSNTEAFF
V: TRBV6-1
size: .
D: .
J: TRBJ1-1

DNA: TGTGCCAGCAGTGAATCCCGGGCCCCGATCCAAGAGACCCAGTACTTC
CDR3: CASSESRAPIQETQYF
V: TRBV6-1
size: once
D: .
J: TRBJ2-5

DNA: TGCGCCAGCAGCCAAGAGACGGGGACTGTATATGGTGAGCAGTTCTTC
CDR3: CASSQETGTVYGEQFF
V: TRBV4-1
size: once
D: .
J: TRBJ2-1

DNA: TGTGCCAGCAGCCAAGGACTAGCGGTCCAAGAGACCCAGTACTTC
CDR3: CASSQGLAVQETQYF
V: TRBV16
size: once
D: TRBD2
J: TRBJ2-5

DNA: TGTGCCAGCAGCAAAGTAAGAGAGGAGGGTTCGTTCTACGAGCAGTACTTC
CDR3: CASSKVREEGSFYEQYF
V: TRBV21-1
size: once
D: .
J: TRBJ2-7

DNA: TGTGCCAGCAGTTTATGGCGGATTGGGGGTATGAACACTGAAGCTTTCTTT
CDR3: CASSLWRIGGMNTEAFF
V: TRBV28
size: .
D: .
J: TRBJ1-1

DNA: TGTGCCAGCAGTTTAATGGGGACGAACACTGAAGCTTTCTTT
CDR3: CASSLMGTNTEAFF
V: TRBV27
size: .
D: .
J: TRBJ1-1

DNA: TGCGCCAGCAGCCAAGATAGTATGGCTAGTGAGGAGGATGAGCAGTTCTTC
CDR3: CASSQDSMASEEDEQFF
V: TRBV4-1
size: .
D: .
J: TRBJ2-1

DNA: TGCGCCAGCAGCCAAGATGGGACGACGTACGAGCAGTACTTC
CDR3: CASSQDGTTYEQYF
V: TRBV4-3
size: .
D: .
J: TRBJ2-7

DNA: TGTGCCAGCAGCGCACGGAGAAAGGAAGAGACCCAGTACTTC
CDR3: CASSARRKEETQYF
V: TRBV13
size: .
D: .
J: TRBJ2-5

DNA: TGTGCCAGCAGCATAAGCAATGAGCAGTTCTTC
CDR3: CASSISNEQFF
V: TRBV7-3
size: .
D: .
J: TRBJ2-1

DNA: TGTGCCATCAGCGTCGGTTACGAGCAGTACTTC
CDR3: CAISVGYEQYF
V: TRBV10-3
size: .
D: .
J: TRBJ2-7